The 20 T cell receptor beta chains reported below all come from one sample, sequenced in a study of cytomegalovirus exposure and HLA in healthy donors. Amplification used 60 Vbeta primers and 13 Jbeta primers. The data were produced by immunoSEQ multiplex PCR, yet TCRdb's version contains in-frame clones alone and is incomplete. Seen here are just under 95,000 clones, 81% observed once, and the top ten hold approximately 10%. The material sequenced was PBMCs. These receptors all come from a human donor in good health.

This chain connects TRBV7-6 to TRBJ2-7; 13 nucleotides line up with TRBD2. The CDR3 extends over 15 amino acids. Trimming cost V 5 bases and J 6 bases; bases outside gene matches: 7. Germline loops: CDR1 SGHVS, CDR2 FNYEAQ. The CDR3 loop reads CASSATGTSGAEQYF. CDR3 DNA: TGTGCCAGCAGCGCCACCGGGACTAGCGGGGCCGAGCAGTACTTC. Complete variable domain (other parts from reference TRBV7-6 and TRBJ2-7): GAGVSQSPRYKVTKRGQDVALRCDPISGHVSLYWYRQALGQGPEFLTYFNYEAQQDKSGLPNDRFSAERPEGSISTLTIQRTEQRDSAMYRCASSATGTSGAEQYFGPGTRLTVT.

CDR3: CASSRRTSGRSLSYNEQFF. CDR3 bases: TGTGCCAGCAGCCGCCGGACTAGCGGGAGGTCCCTCTCCTACAATGAGCAGTTCTTC. The rearrangement uses TRBV7-2 and TRBJ2-1; 14 nucleotides align to TRBD2. CDR1 and CDR2 (germline): SGHTA, FQGNSA. V was pared by 5 bases and J by 0 bases, with 9 bases of the junction left unmatched. The CDR3 consists of 19 residues.

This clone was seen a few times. CDR3 sequence: CASSYRGGTEAFF. The CDR3 region has the DNA TGTGCCAGCAGTTACCGAGGGGGAACTGAAGCTTTCTTT. V is TRBV6-5 and J is TRBJ1-1; TRBD1 is a possible D gene (6 bases). V gave up 2 bases and J gave up 5 bases, with 9 bases separating them. The CDR3 covers 13 residues. Germline loops: CDR1 MNHEY, CDR2 SVGAGI.

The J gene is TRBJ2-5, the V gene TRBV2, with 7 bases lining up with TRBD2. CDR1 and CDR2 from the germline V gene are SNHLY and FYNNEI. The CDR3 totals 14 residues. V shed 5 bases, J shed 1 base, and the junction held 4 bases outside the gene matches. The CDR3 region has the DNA TGTGCCAGCAGTAGGGACTACCCCCAAGAGACCCAGTACTTC. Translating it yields CASSRDYPQETQYF.

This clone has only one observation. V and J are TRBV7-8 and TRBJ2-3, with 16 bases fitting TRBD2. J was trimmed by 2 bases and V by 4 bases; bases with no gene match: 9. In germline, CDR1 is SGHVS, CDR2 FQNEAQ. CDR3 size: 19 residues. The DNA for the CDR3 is TGTGCCAGCAGCTCCACCCTAGGGACTAGCGGGGGGGTCACAGATACGCAGTATTTT. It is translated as CASSSTLGTSGGVTDTQYF.

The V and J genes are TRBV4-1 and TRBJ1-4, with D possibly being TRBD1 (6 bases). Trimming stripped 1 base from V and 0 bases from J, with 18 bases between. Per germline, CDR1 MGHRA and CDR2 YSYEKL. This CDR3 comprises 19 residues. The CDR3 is CASSQVGARRGATNEKLFF. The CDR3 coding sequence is TGCGCCAGCAGCCAAGTGGGGGCGAGAAGGGGCGCAACTAATGAAAAACTGTTTTTT.

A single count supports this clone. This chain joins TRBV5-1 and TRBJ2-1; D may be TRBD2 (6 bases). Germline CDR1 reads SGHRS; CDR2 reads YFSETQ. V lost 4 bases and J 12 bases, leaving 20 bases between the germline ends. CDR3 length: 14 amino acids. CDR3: CASSPLGGTSGQFF. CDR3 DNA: TGCGCCAGCAGCCCCCTCGGGGGAACGTCTGGGCAGTTCTTC.

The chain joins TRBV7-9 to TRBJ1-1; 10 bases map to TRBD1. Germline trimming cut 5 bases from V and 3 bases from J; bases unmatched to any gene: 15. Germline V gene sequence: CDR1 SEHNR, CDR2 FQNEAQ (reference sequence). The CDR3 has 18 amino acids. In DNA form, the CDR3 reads TGTGCCAGCAGCCCAGGTTGGGGACAGGGGAGCTTAGACACTGAAGCTTTCTTT. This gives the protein CASSPGWGQGSLDTEAFF.

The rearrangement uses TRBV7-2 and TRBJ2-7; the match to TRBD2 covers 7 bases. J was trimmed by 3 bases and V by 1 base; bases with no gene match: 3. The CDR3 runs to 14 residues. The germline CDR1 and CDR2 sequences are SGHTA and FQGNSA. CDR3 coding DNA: TGTGCCAGCAGCTTAGAAAGCGGGGACTACGAGCAGTACTTC. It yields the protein CASSLESGDYEQYF.

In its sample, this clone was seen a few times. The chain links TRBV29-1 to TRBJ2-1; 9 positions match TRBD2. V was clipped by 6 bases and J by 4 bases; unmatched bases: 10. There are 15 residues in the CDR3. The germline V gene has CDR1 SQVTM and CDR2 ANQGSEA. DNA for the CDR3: TGCAGCGTCGGGGGGGAGGCGGGGGGGTACAATGAGCAGTTCTTC. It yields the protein CSVGGEAGGYNEQFF.

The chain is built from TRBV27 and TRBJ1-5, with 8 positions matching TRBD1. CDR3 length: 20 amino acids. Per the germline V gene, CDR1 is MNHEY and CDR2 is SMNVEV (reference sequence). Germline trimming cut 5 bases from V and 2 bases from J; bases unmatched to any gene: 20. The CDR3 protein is CASSPKLVGPGGKGNQPQHF. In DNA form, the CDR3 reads TGTGCCAGCAGTCCAAAGTTGGTGGGGCCAGGGGGCAAGGGCAATCAGCCCCAGCATTTT.

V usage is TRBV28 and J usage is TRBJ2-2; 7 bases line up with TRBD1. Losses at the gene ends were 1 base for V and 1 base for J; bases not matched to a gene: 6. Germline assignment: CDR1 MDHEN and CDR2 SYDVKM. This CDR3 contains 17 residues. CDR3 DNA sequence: TGTGCCAGCAGTTTATCGGGACAGCCTCTGAACACCGGGGAGCTGTTTTTT. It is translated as CASSLSGQPLNTGELFF.

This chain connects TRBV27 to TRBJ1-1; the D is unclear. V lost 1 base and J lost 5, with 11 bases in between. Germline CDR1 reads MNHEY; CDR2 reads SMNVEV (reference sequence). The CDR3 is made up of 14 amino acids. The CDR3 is CASSLWPSGTEAFF. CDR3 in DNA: TGTGCCAGCAGTTTATGGCCCTCGGGGACTGAAGCTTTCTTT.

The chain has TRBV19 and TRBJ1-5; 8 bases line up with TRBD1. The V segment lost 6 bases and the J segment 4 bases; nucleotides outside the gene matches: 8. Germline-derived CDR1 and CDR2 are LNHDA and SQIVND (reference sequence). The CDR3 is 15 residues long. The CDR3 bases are TGTGCCAGTAGCCCAGGGACAGGCTGGAATCAGCCCCAGCATTTT. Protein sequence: CASSPGTGWNQPQHF.

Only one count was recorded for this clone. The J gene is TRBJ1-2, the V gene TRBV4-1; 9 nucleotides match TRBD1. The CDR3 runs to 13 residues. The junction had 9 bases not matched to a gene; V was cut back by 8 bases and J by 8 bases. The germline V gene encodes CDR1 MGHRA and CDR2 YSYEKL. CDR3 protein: CASSIQGAGGYTF. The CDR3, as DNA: TGCGCCAGCTCGATACAGGGGGCTGGAGGCTACACCTTC.

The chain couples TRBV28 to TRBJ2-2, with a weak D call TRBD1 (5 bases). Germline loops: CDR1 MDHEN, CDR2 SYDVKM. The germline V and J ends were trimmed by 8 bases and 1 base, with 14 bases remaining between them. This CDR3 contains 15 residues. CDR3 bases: TGTGCCAGCGACCCTTCTAGGGGGAACACCGGGGAGCTGTTTTTT. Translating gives CASDPSRGNTGELFF.

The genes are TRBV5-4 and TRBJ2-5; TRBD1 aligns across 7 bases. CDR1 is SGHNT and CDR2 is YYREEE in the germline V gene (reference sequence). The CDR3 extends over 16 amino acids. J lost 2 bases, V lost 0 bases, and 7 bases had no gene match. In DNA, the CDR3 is TGTGCCAGCAGCTTGGGGGGGTCGGGACAGCAAGAGACCCAGTACTTC. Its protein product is CASSLGGSGQQETQYF. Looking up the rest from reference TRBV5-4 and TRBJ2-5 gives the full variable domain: ETGVTQSPTHLIKTRGQQVTLRCSSQSGHNTVSWYQQALGQGPQFIFQYYREEENGRGNFPPRFSGLQFPNYSSELNVNALELDDSALYLCASSLGGSGQQETQYFGPGTRLLVL.

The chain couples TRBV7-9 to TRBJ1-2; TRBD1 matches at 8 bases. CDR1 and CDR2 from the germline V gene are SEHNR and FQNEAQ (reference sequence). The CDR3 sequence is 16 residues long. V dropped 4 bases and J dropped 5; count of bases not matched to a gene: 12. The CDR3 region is CASSYSVQGASYGYTF. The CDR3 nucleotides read TGTGCCAGCAGCTATAGCGTTCAGGGGGCATCGTATGGCTACACCTTC.

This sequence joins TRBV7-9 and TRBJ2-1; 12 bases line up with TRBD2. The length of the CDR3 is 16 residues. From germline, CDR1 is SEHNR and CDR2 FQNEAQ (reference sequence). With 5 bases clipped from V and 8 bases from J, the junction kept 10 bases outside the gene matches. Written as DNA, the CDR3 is TGTGCCAGCAGCCCTTCATGGACTAGCGGGGCCGATGAGCAGTTCTTC. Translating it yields CASSPSWTSGADEQFF. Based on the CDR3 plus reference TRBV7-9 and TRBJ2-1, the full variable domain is DTGVSQNPRHKITKRGQNVTFRCDPISEHNRLYWYRQTLGQGPEFLTYFQNEAQLEKSRLLSDRFSAERPKGSFSTLEIQRTEQGDSAMYLCASSPSWTSGADEQFFGPGTRLTVL.

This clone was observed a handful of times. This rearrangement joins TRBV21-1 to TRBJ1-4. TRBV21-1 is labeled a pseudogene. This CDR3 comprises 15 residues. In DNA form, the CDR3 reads TGTGCCAGCAGCTCCCCCCGGGAGGGGAGACACCCTGTACCCTTT. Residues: CASSSPREGRHPVPF.